These 5 T cell receptor beta chains share one sample of origin, sequenced in a study of identical twins. TCRdb re-called the 5' RACE reads with MiXCR, one entry per CDR3 protein. The table includes more than 650,000 distinct CDR3 sequences, approximately 6.1% detected once. Material for sequencing was naive T cells sorted from blood. The source of these receptors is a man aged 18-30 years in good health.

J is TRBJ1-5 and V is TRBV19; TRBD1 matches at 10 bases. This CDR3 comprises 15 residues. Per germline, CDR1 LNHDA and CDR2 SQIVND (reference sequence). The V segment lost 5 bases and the J segment 7 bases; nucleotides outside the gene matches: 8. This CDR3 reads CASSRGQGTGQPQHF. The DNA for the CDR3 is TGTGCCAGTAGTCGGGGACAGGGGACAGGGCAGCCCCAGCATTTT.

CDR3 sequence (DNA): TGTGCCACCGATGCGTGGGATCAAGAGACCCAGTACTTC. It yields the protein CATDAWDQETQYF. The chain recombines TRBV6-2 or TRBV6-3 with TRBJ2-5, with no clear D. The V and J ends lost 10 bases and 2 bases respectively, with 14 bases between them. CDR1 and CDR2 (germline): MNHEY, SVGEGT. CDR3 size: 13 residues.

The CDR3 DNA follows: TGTGCCAGCAGTGACTCCCCCCCGGTCCTGACTTTC. As protein: CASSDSPPVLTF. The rearrangement joins TRBV2 to TRBJ2-6; D remains ambiguous. The ends were cut back, 3 bases at V and 13 bases at J, with 10 bases in the middle. Germline V CDR1 and CDR2: SNHLY, FYNNEI. The length of the CDR3 is 12 residues.

The sample holds a few counts of this clonotype. This rearrangement joins TRBV5-6 to TRBJ1-2, with D perhaps TRBD1 (5 bases). From germline, CDR1 is SGHDT and CDR2 YYEEEE. The CDR3 extends over 16 amino acids. The V end was cut by 1 base, the J end by 0 bases, with 13 bases between. This CDR3 is CASSLWRQYTNYGYTF. The CDR3 nucleotides are TGTGCCAGCAGCTTGTGGAGACAGTACACTAACTATGGCTACACCTTC. Supplemented by reference TRBV5-6 and TRBJ1-2, the full variable domain reads DAGVTQSPTHLIKTRGQQVTLRCSPKSGHDTVSWYQQALGQGPQFIFQYYEEEERQRGNFPDRFSGHQFPNYSSELNVNALLLGDSALYLCASSLWRQYTNYGYTFGSGTRLTVV.

The sample holds a few counts of this clonotype. V usage is TRBV5-1 and J usage is TRBJ1-1, with 8 nucleotides matching TRBD1. The CDR3 is 16 amino acids. Germline V CDR1 and CDR2: SGHRS, YFSETQ. With 2 bases clipped from V and 6 bases from J, the junction kept 12 bases outside the gene matches. CDR3 bases: TGCGCCAGCAGCTTTCAGGCAGGGGGCCCCTTGTCTGAAGCTTTCTTT. The encoded protein is CASSFQAGGPLSEAFF.